This T cell receptor (beta chain) is from a study of beta chain features in type 1 diabetes. About the study: On cell yields, gender and age, patients and healthy donors were similar.

This clone has more than one count but fewer than ten. What was sequenced were expressed TCRB transcripts, since all of the isolated RNA had been reverse transcribed. Profiling relied on immunoSEQ multiplex PCR, and the TCRdb table lists in-frame clones only, not all of them. The sample carries 200,000 to 250,000 clones, 11% to 15% recorded once. Unmatched junction bases numbered 7, after V lost 2 bases and J lost 2 bases. Germline-derived CDR1 and CDR2 are ENHRY and SYGVKD. The CDR3 loop spans 16 amino acids. This sequence was found in a woman in her thirties or forties in good health. The sample was naive CD4+ T cells from blood. V usage is TRBV10-3 and J usage is TRBJ2-7, with 9 bases aligning to TRBD2. DNA of the CDR3: TGTGCCATCAGTGAGACCAGGACTAGCGTTCCCTACGAGCAGTACTTC. Protein product: CAISETRTSVPYEQYF.